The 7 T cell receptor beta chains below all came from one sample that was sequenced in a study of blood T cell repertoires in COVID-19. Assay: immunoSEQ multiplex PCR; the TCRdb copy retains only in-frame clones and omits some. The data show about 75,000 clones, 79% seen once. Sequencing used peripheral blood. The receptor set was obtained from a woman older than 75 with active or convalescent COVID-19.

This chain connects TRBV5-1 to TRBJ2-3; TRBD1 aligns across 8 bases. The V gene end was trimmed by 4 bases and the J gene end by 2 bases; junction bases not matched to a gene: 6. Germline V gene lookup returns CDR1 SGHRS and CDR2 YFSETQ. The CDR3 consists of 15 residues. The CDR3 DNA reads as TGCGCCAGCAGCGCATGGGACAGGAACACAGATACGCAGTATTTT. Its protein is CASSAWDRNTDTQYF.

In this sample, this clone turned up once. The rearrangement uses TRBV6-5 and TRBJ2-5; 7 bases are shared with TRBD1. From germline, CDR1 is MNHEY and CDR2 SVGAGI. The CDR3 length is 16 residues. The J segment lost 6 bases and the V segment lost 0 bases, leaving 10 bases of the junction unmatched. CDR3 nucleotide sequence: TGTGCCAGCAGTTACTCTTTAAGGGGGCCAATGAAGACCCAGTACTTC. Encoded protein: CASSYSLRGPMKTQYF.

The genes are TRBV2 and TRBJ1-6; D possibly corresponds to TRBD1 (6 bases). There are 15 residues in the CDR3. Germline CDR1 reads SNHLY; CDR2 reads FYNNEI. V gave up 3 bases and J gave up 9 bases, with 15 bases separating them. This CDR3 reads CASSELGQGASPLHF. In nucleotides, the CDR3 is TGTGCCAGCAGTGAGCTGGGACAAGGGGCTTCACCCCTCCACTTT.

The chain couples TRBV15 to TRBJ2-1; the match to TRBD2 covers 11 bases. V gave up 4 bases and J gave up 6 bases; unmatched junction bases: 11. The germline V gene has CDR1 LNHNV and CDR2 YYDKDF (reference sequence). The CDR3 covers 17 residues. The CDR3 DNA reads TGTGCCACCAGCACGATACTGGGACTAGCGGTAAGCAATGAGCAGTTCTTC. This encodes CATSTILGLAVSNEQFF. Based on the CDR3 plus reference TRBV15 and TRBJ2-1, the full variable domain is DAMVIQNPRYQVTQFGKPVTLSCSQTLNHNVMYWYQQKSSQAPKLLFHYYDKDFNNEADTPDNFQSRRPNTSFCFLDIRSPGLGDTAMYLCATSTILGLAVSNEQFFGPGTRLTVL.

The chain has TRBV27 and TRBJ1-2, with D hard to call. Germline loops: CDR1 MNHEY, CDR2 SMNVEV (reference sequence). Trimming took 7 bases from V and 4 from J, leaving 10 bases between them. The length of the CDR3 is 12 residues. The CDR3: CASTTPGYGYTF. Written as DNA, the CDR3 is TGTGCCAGCACCACGCCGGGCTATGGCTACACCTTC.

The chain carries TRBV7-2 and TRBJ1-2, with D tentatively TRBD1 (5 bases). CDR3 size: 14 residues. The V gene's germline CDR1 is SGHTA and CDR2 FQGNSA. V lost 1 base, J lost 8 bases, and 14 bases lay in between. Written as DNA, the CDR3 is TGTGCCAGCAGCTTAGAGTCTCAGGGCATAGGCTACACCTTC. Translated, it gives CASSLESQGIGYTF.

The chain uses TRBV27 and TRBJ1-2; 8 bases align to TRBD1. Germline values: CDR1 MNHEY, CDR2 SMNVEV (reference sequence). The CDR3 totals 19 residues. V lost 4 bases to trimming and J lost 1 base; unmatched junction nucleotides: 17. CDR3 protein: CASSSTTGTGLFRNYGYTF. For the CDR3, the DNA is TGTGCCAGCAGTTCCACGACCGGGACAGGTTTGTTCCGTAACTATGGCTACACCTTC.